The next 22 T cell receptor beta chains were all read from a single sample in a study of CD8 T cells in Susac syndrome. Random hexamers primed reverse transcription of about 0.45 to 1 ug RNA. TCRdb ran MiXCR on the immunoSEQ multiplex PCR reads and lists one entry per CDR3 protein. Counted here are under 200,000 distinct CDR3 sequences, around 94% occurring once; the ten biggest clones make up 0.13% to 0.15%. The sample comprised CD4+ T cells from PBMCs. These receptors originate from a human donor in good health.

This chain uses TRBV18 with TRBJ1-2; D gene unclear. The ends were cut back, 3 bases at V and 3 bases at J, with 11 bases in the middle. The CDR3 length is 14 residues. From germline, CDR1 is KGHSH and CDR2 LQKENI. CDR3 sequence (DNA): TGTGCCAGCTCACCGACTCAGGCCTACTATGGCTACACCTTC. This sequence encodes CASSPTQAYYGYTF.

The genes are TRBV6-2 or TRBV6-3 and TRBJ2-2, with TRBD1 identical over 11 bases. The CDR3 is made up of 13 amino acids. With V trimmed by 6 bases and J by 6 bases, 0 bases remained unmatched. Germline V lookup: CDR1 MNHEY, CDR2 SVGEGT. The CDR3 bases are TGTGCCAGCAGGGACAGGGGGCCCGGGGAGCTGTTTTTT. This translates into CASRDRGPGELFF.

The J gene is TRBJ2-5, the V gene TRBV7-2, with 9 bases that match TRBD1. Per the germline V gene, CDR1 is SGHTA and CDR2 is FQGNSA. The V and J ends lost 5 bases and 5 bases, in that order; junction bases with no gene match: 12. The CDR3 contains 16 residues. CDR3 sequence reads: CASSPSEDRGVETQYF. The CDR3 DNA reads TGTGCCAGCAGCCCCTCCGAGGACAGGGGTGTCGAGACCCAGTACTTC.

The chain combines TRBV20-1 with TRBJ1-2; TRBD1 aligns across 8 bases. With V trimmed by 3 bases and J by 8 bases, 11 bases remained unmatched. There are 14 residues in the CDR3. Germline V gene data show CDR1 as DFQATT and CDR2 as SNEGSKA (reference sequence). Here the CDR3 DNA reads TGCAGTGCTAGCTCACCAGGGGGCGAGTGGGGCTACACCTTC. Its protein product is CSASSPGGEWGYTF.

The chain couples TRBV7-8 to TRBJ2-3, with unresolved D. V lost 0 bases to trimming and J lost 6 bases, with 13 bases between them. CDR1 and CDR2 (germline): SGHVS, FQNEAQ. This CDR3 comprises 15 residues. The CDR3 DNA follows: TGTGCCAGCAGCTTAGCTGGGCCTAGGCTTGATACGCAGTATTTT. Its protein product is CASSLAGPRLDTQYF.

The rearrangement uses TRBV18 and TRBJ1-2, with D possibly TRBD1 on 5 matching bases. The CDR3 sequence is 16 residues long. Germline CDR1 and CDR2: KGHSH and LQKENI. Trimming pared 3 bases from V and 0 bases from J, leaving 14 bases between. CDR3 sequence reads: CASSPLQDSSNYGYTF. CDR3 in DNA: TGTGCCAGCTCACCGCTACAGGACTCCTCTAACTATGGCTACACCTTC.

This rearrangement joins TRBV3-1 to TRBJ1-5; D not resolved. The CDR3 has 13 amino acids. The V end was cut by 1 base, the J end by 3 bases, with 4 bases between. The V gene's germline CDR1 is LGHDT and CDR2 YNNKEL (reference sequence). The DNA of the CDR3 is TGTGCCAGCAGCCAAGCGGTCAATCAGCCCCAGCATTTT. Translating gives CASSQAVNQPQHF.

The chain recombines TRBV4-3 with TRBJ1-6; D perhaps matches TRBD1 (5 bases). The germline gives CDR1 LGHNA, CDR2 YSLEER. The CDR3 covers 16 residues. With 0 bases removed from V and 8 bases from J, the gap between germline ends came to 14 bases. The CDR3 is CASSQEPTGTYSPLHF. The CDR3 nucleotides are TGCGCCAGCAGCCAAGAACCAACCGGGACTTATTCACCCCTCCACTTT.

The V call is TRBV3-1, the J call TRBJ2-5, with 7 nucleotides matching TRBD2. V lost 1 base and J lost 1; bases outside the gene matches: 0. This CDR3 region has 14 residues. Germline V lookup: CDR1 LGHDT, CDR2 YNNKEL (reference sequence). This CDR3 is CASSQAGGQETQYF. The CDR3 DNA follows: TGTGCCAGCAGCCAAGCGGGGGGCCAAGAGACCCAGTACTTC.

Here the CDR3 reads CASSEVTSGDKDTQYF. The CDR3 coding sequence is TGCGCCAGCAGTGAGGTGACTAGCGGGGATAAAGATACGCAGTATTTT. The chain couples TRBV5-1 to TRBJ2-3; 11 positions match TRBD2. V shed 5 bases, J shed 5 bases, and the junction held 10 bases outside the gene matches. The CDR3 has 16 amino acids. CDR1 is SGHRS, CDR2 YFSETQ, per germline.

The CDR3 coding sequence is TGTGCCAGCAGCAACGGGCAGGGTGGAGAGACCCAGTACTTC. This gives the protein CASSNGQGGETQYF. This rearrangement joins TRBV5-4 to TRBJ2-5, with TRBD1 as a possible D gene (5 bases). Deletions cut 4 bases from V and 4 bases from J, with 14 bases between. This CDR3 has 14 residues. Germline values: CDR1 SGHNT, CDR2 YYREEE (reference sequence). Full variable domain (missing parts from reference TRBV5-4 and TRBJ2-5): ETGVTQSPTHLIKTRGQQVTLRCSSQSGHNTVSWYQQALGQGPQFIFQYYREEENGRGNFPPRFSGLQFPNYSSELNVNALELDDSALYLCASSNGQGGETQYFGPGTRLLVL.

The chain joins TRBV4-2 to TRBJ2-1; 10 bases agree with TRBD2. The CDR3 totals 17 residues. Germline V gives CDR1 LGHNA, CDR2 YNFKEQ. The junction had 6 bases not matched to a gene; V was cut back by 4 bases and J by 0 bases. The DNA for the CDR3 is TGTGCCAGCAGCCTTACTAGCGGGACAAGCTCCTACAATGAGCAGTTCTTC. Translation gives CASSLTSGTSSYNEQFF.

The chain carries TRBV7-2 and TRBJ2-5; no definite D call. The V end lost 2 bases, the J end lost 5 bases, and 6 bases lay between the germline ends. This CDR3 spans 12 amino acids. Per germline, CDR1 SGHTA and CDR2 FQGNSA. CDR3 sequence: CASSLSDETQYF. The CDR3 nucleotides are TGTGCCAGCAGCTTATCTGACGAGACCCAGTACTTC.

The V gene is TRBV23-1, the J gene TRBJ2-5, with D unclear. TRBV23-1 belongs to the ORF category, with a function that is uncertain. Trimming took 2 bases from V and 3 from J, leaving 16 bases between them. The CDR3 is made up of 16 amino acids. CDR3 DNA: TGCGCCAGCAGTCAAGCGGTGGACCCTCCGAAAGAGACCCAGTACTTC. This sequence encodes CASSQAVDPPKETQYF.

The chain combines TRBV19 with TRBJ2-2; possibly TRBD1 for D (6 bases). Trimming shortened V by 5 bases and J by 6 bases, and 13 bases separated the two germline ends. The CDR3 has 14 residues. Germline V gene data show CDR1 as LNHDA and CDR2 as SQIVND (reference sequence). CDR3 bases: TGTGCCAGTAGTCTCCCAGGGGCAGCCGGGGAGCTGTTTTTT. Its translation is CASSLPGAAGELFF. Combining the CDR3 with reference TRBV19 and TRBJ2-2 gives the whole variable domain DGGITQSPKYLFRKEGQNVTLSCEQNLNHDAMYWYRQDPGQGLRLIYYSQIVNDFQKGDIAEGYSVSREKKESFPLTVTSAQKNPTAFYLCASSLPGAAGELFFGEGSRLTVL.

The CDR3 DNA sequence: TGTGCCAGCAGCTTGAACAGGGCTGGGAAAGAGACCCAGTACTTC. Its translation is CASSLNRAGKETQYF. V is TRBV7-9 and J is TRBJ2-5; possibly TRBD1 for D (6 bases). The CDR3 sequence is 15 residues long. V lost 3 bases, J lost 3 bases, and 14 bases lay in between. CDR1 and CDR2 from the germline V gene are SEHNR and FQNEAQ (reference sequence).

The chain couples TRBV27 to TRBJ2-3, with TRBD2 identical over 10 bases. The ends lost 7 bases at V and 6 bases at J; junction bases unmatched: 10. CDR1 and CDR2 (germline): MNHEY, SMNVEV (reference sequence). The CDR3 totals 15 residues. DNA of the CDR3: TGTGCCAGCACTTCCCCAGCGGGGGGGCGGGATACGCAGTATTTT. It translates to CASTSPAGGRDTQYF.

The chain couples TRBV9 to TRBJ1-5, with D unresolved. Germline CDR1 reads SGDLS; CDR2 reads YYNGEE. V dropped 0 bases and J dropped 7 bases, with 8 bases sitting between them. The CDR3 length is 13 residues. CDR3 DNA sequence: TGTGCCAGCAGCGTAGATGTGGGACAGCCCCAGCATTTT. Translating it yields CASSVDVGQPQHF.

The chain links TRBV29-1 to TRBJ1-1; D is perhaps TRBD1 (5 bases). This CDR3 comprises 14 residues. Germline V gene data show CDR1 as SQVTM and CDR2 as ANQGSEA. V lost 7 bases, J lost 2 bases, and 17 bases lay in between. The CDR3 here is CSARTSGLNTEAFF. In DNA, the CDR3 is TGCAGCGCCCGGACATCGGGCTTAAACACTGAAGCTTTCTTT.

This clonotype showed up just once. V gene TRBV20-1 combines with J gene TRBJ1-1; TRBD1 aligns across 8 bases. The germline CDR1 and CDR2 sequences are DFQATT and SNEGSKA (reference sequence). V trimming: 2 bases; J trimming: 2 bases; junction bases outside the gene matches: 4. The CDR3 is made up of 14 amino acids. CDR3 sequence: CSARPGGVNTEAFF. In DNA, the CDR3 is TGCAGTGCTAGACCAGGGGGCGTTAACACTGAAGCTTTCTTT.

The chain employs TRBV12-3 or TRBV12-4 and TRBJ2-7; 7 bases map to TRBD1. The CDR3 covers 15 residues. The V and J ends lost 3 bases and 2 bases, in that order; junction bases with no gene match: 7. In nucleotides, the CDR3 is TGTGCCAGCAGTTTCAGTGCACAGGGGACCTACGAGCAGTACTTC. Translating it yields CASSFSAQGTYEQYF.

The chain is built from TRBV20-1 and TRBJ2-3; D may be TRBD1 or TRBD2 (5 bases each). V was pared by 5 bases and J by 2 bases, with 14 bases between. The CDR3 is 14 residues long. Per germline, CDR1 DFQATT and CDR2 SNEGSKA (reference sequence). Here the CDR3 DNA reads TGCAGTGCTCCTCGAGAGGGGAACACAGATACGCAGTATTTT. Amino acid sequence: CSAPREGNTDTQYF.